What follows describes a single T cell receptor (beta chain). Its matching antigen is unknown. This sample is drawn from a study of cytomegalovirus exposure and HLA in healthy donors. PCR amplification relied on 60 Vbeta primers (plus 13 Jbeta primers). Under the authors' procedure: About 11 million of tens of millions of unique TCR beta chains were shared, per a later count. Sequencing used immunoSEQ multiplex PCR; TCRdb keeps in-frame clones, though not all of them. V and J calls plus clone size are reproduced from that table; the DNA served to infer D and trimming. This sample has roughly 160,000 clones, with approximately 76% found just once. General study results and limits: For cytomegalovirus status, the classifier reportedly gave diagnoses with high specificity and sensitivity. V segments that were indistinguishable, TRBV6-2 and TRBV6-3 among them, were omitted from analysis. Later analysis reportedly placed an Asian-associated ancestry cluster below the roughly 700-donor mean in N-insertions.

The V end lost 3 bases, the J end lost 2 bases, and 13 bases lay between the germline ends. This CDR3 comprises 15 residues. Germline V lookup: CDR1 GTSNPN, CDR2 SVGIG (reference sequence). This rearrangement joins TRBV30 to TRBJ2-2, with D perhaps matching TRBD2 (6 bases). Sequenced: PBMCs. The origin of this receptor is a man aged 55-75 years in good health and CMV-seronegative. DNA for the CDR3: TGTGCCTGGAGCGACACCGGGACTAACACCGGGGAGCTGTTTTTT. Translating it yields CAWSDTGTNTGELFF.